Listed below are T cell receptor beta chains from one sample, sequenced in a study of CD8 T cells in ankylosing spondylitis. TCRdb independently ran MiXCR on the 5' RACE reads; one entry per CDR3 protein. The sample carries roughly 250,000 distinct CDR3 sequences, around 7.8% recorded once. The sequenced material came from blood, either unsorted or a sorted T cell fraction (not recorded which). All receptors derive from a male donor with ankylosing spondylitis or in good health (not recorded which). Both conserved end residues are part of each CDR3. The order of the fields is CDR3 length, V gene, J gene, clone size, D gene, CDR3 protein, CDR3 DNA. The D gene is left open where the match is weak. The size entry is marked missing in some rows and otherwise reads once, few, many or a size class.

cdr3_length: 15
v_call: TRBV4-3
j_call: TRBJ1-1
clone_size: -
d_call: -
cdr3_aa: CASSQGRTVNTEAFF
cdr3_nt: TGCGCCAGCAGCCAAGGACGGACAGTGAACACTGAAGCTTTCTTT

cdr3_length: 14
v_call: TRBV20-1
j_call: TRBJ2-1
clone_size: many
d_call: TRBD1
cdr3_aa: CSARLGTGIYEQFF
cdr3_nt: TGCAGTGCTAGGTTGGGGACAGGGATTTATGAGCAGTTCTTC

cdr3_length: 12
v_call: TRBV20-1
j_call: TRBJ1-2
clone_size: few
d_call: TRBD1
cdr3_aa: CSARGQFYGYTF
cdr3_nt: TGCAGTGCTAGGGGACAGTTCTATGGCTACACCTTC

cdr3_length: 16
v_call: TRBV5-4
j_call: TRBJ1-2
clone_size: many
d_call: TRBD1
cdr3_aa: CASSSRDRGRNTFGLW
cdr3_nt: TGTGCCAGCAGCTCGAGGGACAGGGGGCGGAATACCTTTGGGCTTTGG

cdr3_length: 15
v_call: TRBV5-1
j_call: TRBJ2-5
clone_size: many
d_call: TRBD1
cdr3_aa: CASSLAPGQAETQYF
cdr3_nt: TGCGCCAGCAGCTTAGCCCCGGGACAGGCAGAGACCCAGTACTTC

cdr3_length: 17
v_call: TRBV27
j_call: TRBJ2-1
clone_size: many
d_call: -
cdr3_aa: CASSITKRASSYNEQFF
cdr3_nt: TGTGCCAGCAGTATCACCAAGCGGGCGAGCTCCTACAATGAGCAGTTCTTC

cdr3_length: 15
v_call: TRBV5-1
j_call: TRBJ1-2
clone_size: many
d_call: -
cdr3_aa: CASSLGQSESYGYTF
cdr3_nt: TGCGCCAGCAGCTTGGGACAGTCAGAATCCTATGGCTACACCTTC

cdr3_length: 15
v_call: TRBV7-8
j_call: TRBJ1-1
clone_size: few
d_call: -
cdr3_aa: CASSSPFQSRTEAFF
cdr3_nt: TGTGCCAGCAGCTCACCTTTTCAATCCCGGACTGAAGCTTTCTTT

cdr3_length: 14
v_call: TRBV18
j_call: TRBJ2-1
clone_size: many
d_call: TRBD2
cdr3_aa: CASSETSGSNEQFF
cdr3_nt: TGTGCCAGCTCAGAGACTAGCGGGAGCAATGAGCAGTTCTTC

cdr3_length: 16
v_call: TRBV6-2/TRBV6-3
j_call: TRBJ2-7
clone_size: few
d_call: -
cdr3_aa: CASSTPGRVGSYEQYF
cdr3_nt: TGTGCCAGCAGTACCCCCGGCAGAGTGGGATCCTACGAGCAGTACTTC

cdr3_length: 17
v_call: TRBV14
j_call: TRBJ2-3
clone_size: -
d_call: TRBD2
cdr3_aa: CASSQGPTSGGRDTQYF
cdr3_nt: TGTGCCAGCAGCCAAGGCCCGACTAGCGGGGGCCGGGATACGCAGTATTTT

cdr3_length: 16
v_call: TRBV7-9
j_call: TRBJ2-1
clone_size: many
d_call: TRBD2
cdr3_aa: CASSQPGGLSRSEQFF
cdr3_nt: TGTGCCAGCAGCCAACCGGGAGGGTTGTCTAGGAGTGAGCAGTTCTTC

cdr3_length: 14
v_call: TRBV7-2
j_call: TRBJ1-1
clone_size: -
d_call: -
cdr3_aa: CASSLAVLNTEAFF
cdr3_nt: TGTGCCAGCAGCTTGGCAGTTCTGAACACTGAAGCTTTCTTT

cdr3_length: 14
v_call: TRBV25-1
j_call: TRBJ2-4
clone_size: many
d_call: -
cdr3_aa: CASSESGDADIQYF
cdr3_nt: TGTGCCAGCAGTGAATCCGGGGATGCAGACATTCAGTACTTC

cdr3_length: 15
v_call: TRBV9
j_call: TRBJ1-1
clone_size: -
d_call: -
cdr3_aa: CATSVGGHLNTEAFF
cdr3_nt: TGTGCCACCAGCGTCGGGGGCCACCTGAACACTGAAGCTTTCTTT

cdr3_length: 15
v_call: TRBV6-2/TRBV6-3
j_call: TRBJ2-3
clone_size: -
d_call: -
cdr3_aa: CASSYSGPEPDTQYF
cdr3_nt: TGTGCCAGCAGTTACTCGGGACCAGAGCCAGATACGCAGTATTTT

cdr3_length: 13
v_call: TRBV20-1
j_call: TRBJ2-7
clone_size: many
d_call: TRBD2
cdr3_aa: CSARREGAYEQYF
cdr3_nt: TGCAGTGCTAGGCGGGAGGGAGCCTACGAGCAGTACTTC

cdr3_length: 14
v_call: TRBV19
j_call: TRBJ1-1
clone_size: many
d_call: -
cdr3_aa: CASILTETNTEAFF
cdr3_nt: TGTGCCAGTATCCTGACAGAGACCAACACTGAAGCTTTCTTT

cdr3_length: 16
v_call: TRBV7-3
j_call: TRBJ2-1
clone_size: -
d_call: TRBD2
cdr3_aa: CASSSVAGTSINEQFF
cdr3_nt: TGTGCCAGCAGCTCCGTAGCGGGGACGAGTATAAATGAGCAGTTCTTC

cdr3_length: 15
v_call: TRBV7-8
j_call: TRBJ2-5
clone_size: few
d_call: TRBD2
cdr3_aa: CASTSPLARQETQYF
cdr3_nt: TGTGCCAGCACCTCCCCACTAGCGCGCCAAGAGACCCAGTACTTC

cdr3_length: 15
v_call: TRBV18
j_call: TRBJ1-2
clone_size: -
d_call: TRBD1
cdr3_aa: CASSPTYGQGSGYTF
cdr3_nt: TGTGCCAGCTCACCCACCTATGGACAGGGTTCGGGCTACACCTTC

cdr3_length: 14
v_call: TRBV7-2
j_call: TRBJ2-1
clone_size: many
d_call: -
cdr3_aa: CASSPREVYNEQFF
cdr3_nt: TGTGCCAGCAGTCCCCGGGAAGTCTACAATGAGCAGTTCTTC

cdr3_length: 17
v_call: TRBV20-1
j_call: TRBJ1-6
clone_size: few
d_call: -
cdr3_aa: CSAPTSSQGYQGSPLHF
cdr3_nt: TGCAGTGCTCCAACCTCCTCACAGGGATATCAGGGTTCACCCCTCCACTTT

cdr3_length: 14
v_call: TRBV29-1
j_call: TRBJ2-3
clone_size: many
d_call: TRBD2
cdr3_aa: CSVVAGLHTDTQYF
cdr3_nt: TGCAGCGTTGTAGCGGGACTTCACACAGATACGCAGTATTTT

cdr3_length: 13
v_call: TRBV12-3/TRBV12-4
j_call: TRBJ2-7
clone_size: -
d_call: -
cdr3_aa: CASTSGVEDEQYF
cdr3_nt: TGTGCCAGCACCTCTGGGGTGGAAGACGAGCAGTACTTC

cdr3_length: 14
v_call: TRBV12-3/TRBV12-4
j_call: TRBJ1-5
clone_size: many
d_call: TRBD1
cdr3_aa: CASSWRQGQQPQHF
cdr3_nt: TGTGCCAGCAGTTGGAGACAGGGCCAACAGCCCCAGCATTTT

cdr3_length: 18
v_call: TRBV20-1
j_call: TRBJ2-2
clone_size: many
d_call: TRBD1
cdr3_aa: CSARPVDNRGRNTGELFF
cdr3_nt: TGCAGTGCTAGACCGGTGGATAACAGGGGGCGGAACACCGGGGAGCTGTTTTTT

cdr3_length: 14
v_call: TRBV14
j_call: TRBJ2-3
clone_size: many
d_call: -
cdr3_aa: CASSQGVNTDTQYF
cdr3_nt: TGTGCCAGCAGCCAAGGAGTGAACACAGATACGCAGTATTTT

cdr3_length: 15
v_call: TRBV5-1
j_call: TRBJ2-2
clone_size: many
d_call: -
cdr3_aa: CASRFADQSTGELFF
cdr3_nt: TGCGCCAGCAGGTTTGCGGATCAAAGCACCGGGGAGCTGTTTTTT

cdr3_length: 12
v_call: TRBV10-3
j_call: TRBJ1-4
clone_size: many
d_call: -
cdr3_aa: CAISDSHEKLFF
cdr3_nt: TGTGCCATCAGTGACAGCCATGAAAAACTGTTTTTT

cdr3_length: 16
v_call: TRBV27
j_call: TRBJ2-7
clone_size: few
d_call: TRBD2
cdr3_aa: CASSPRTSGRPEEQYF
cdr3_nt: TGTGCCAGCAGTCCAAGGACTAGCGGGAGGCCCGAGGAGCAGTACTTC

cdr3_length: 15
v_call: TRBV4-1
j_call: TRBJ2-5
clone_size: -
d_call: -
cdr3_aa: CASSQDGNYAETQYF
cdr3_nt: TGCGCCAGCAGCCAAGATGGTAACTATGCCGAGACCCAGTACTTC

cdr3_length: 13
v_call: TRBV11-2
j_call: TRBJ2-1
clone_size: once
d_call: -
cdr3_aa: CAISSQIGNEQFF
cdr3_nt: TGTGCCATCAGCTCACAGATTGGAAATGAGCAGTTCTTC

cdr3_length: 10
v_call: TRBV20-1
j_call: TRBJ2-3
clone_size: many
d_call: -
cdr3_aa: CSARGDTQYF
cdr3_nt: TGCAGTGCTAGGGGGGATACGCAGTATTTT

cdr3_length: 16
v_call: TRBV7-8
j_call: TRBJ2-3
clone_size: few
d_call: TRBD2
cdr3_aa: CASSYRLAPSTDTQYF
cdr3_nt: TGTGCCAGCAGCTACAGACTAGCGCCGAGCACAGATACGCAGTATTTT

cdr3_length: 17
v_call: TRBV5-1
j_call: TRBJ2-1
clone_size: many
d_call: TRBD2
cdr3_aa: CASSLQPGLASYNEQFF
cdr3_nt: TGCGCCAGCAGCTTGCAGCCGGGACTAGCGTCATACAATGAGCAGTTCTTC

cdr3_length: 16
v_call: TRBV5-1
j_call: TRBJ2-1
clone_size: few
d_call: TRBD1
cdr3_aa: CASSLAIGGRNNEQFF
cdr3_nt: TGCGCCAGCAGCTTGGCCATAGGGGGCAGGAACAATGAGCAGTTCTTC

cdr3_length: 12
v_call: TRBV19
j_call: TRBJ2-7
clone_size: many
d_call: -
cdr3_aa: CASSDDSYEQYF
cdr3_nt: TGTGCCAGTTCCGACGACAGCTACGAGCAGTACTTC

cdr3_length: 13
v_call: TRBV5-6
j_call: TRBJ1-3
clone_size: -
d_call: -
cdr3_aa: CASISLSGNTIYF
cdr3_nt: TGTGCCAGCATTTCCCTCTCTGGAAACACCATATATTTT

cdr3_length: 15
v_call: TRBV20-1
j_call: TRBJ1-1
clone_size: many
d_call: TRBD1
cdr3_aa: CSARRGTARVTEAFF
cdr3_nt: TGCAGTGCTAGAAGAGGGACAGCAAGGGTCACTGAAGCTTTCTTT

cdr3_length: 14
v_call: TRBV9
j_call: TRBJ1-1
clone_size: many
d_call: -
cdr3_aa: CASSADSMNTEAFF
cdr3_nt: TGTGCCAGCAGCGCTGACAGCATGAACACTGAAGCTTTCTTT

cdr3_length: 13
v_call: TRBV7-8
j_call: TRBJ1-6
clone_size: many
d_call: -
cdr3_aa: CASSLAWGSPLHF
cdr3_nt: TGTGCCAGCAGCTTAGCGTGGGGTTCACCCCTCCACTTT

cdr3_length: 15
v_call: TRBV7-2
j_call: TRBJ1-2
clone_size: many
d_call: -
cdr3_aa: CASSLVGARSYGYTF
cdr3_nt: TGTGCCAGCAGCTTAGTAGGGGCGCGATCCTATGGCTACACCTTC

cdr3_length: 16
v_call: TRBV6-2/TRBV6-3
j_call: TRBJ2-1
clone_size: many
d_call: TRBD2
cdr3_aa: CASRAVLAGGNNEQFF
cdr3_nt: TGTGCCAGTAGAGCTGTACTAGCGGGAGGGAACAATGAGCAGTTCTTC

cdr3_length: 16
v_call: TRBV7-6
j_call: TRBJ2-7
clone_size: few
d_call: TRBD2
cdr3_aa: CASSSVLAEGTYEQYF
cdr3_nt: TGTGCCAGCAGCTCTGTACTAGCGGAGGGGACCTACGAGCAGTACTTC

cdr3_length: 15
v_call: TRBV29-1
j_call: TRBJ1-1
clone_size: many
d_call: -
cdr3_aa: CSVGSPGPRDTEAFF
cdr3_nt: TGCAGCGTCGGCTCGCCGGGCCCTCGGGACACTGAAGCTTTCTTT

cdr3_length: 15
v_call: TRBV4-3
j_call: TRBJ1-2
clone_size: few
d_call: -
cdr3_aa: CASSQVHDKNYGYTF
cdr3_nt: TGCGCCAGCAGCCAGGTACACGACAAAAACTATGGCTACACCTTC

cdr3_length: 14
v_call: TRBV2
j_call: TRBJ2-1
clone_size: many
d_call: -
cdr3_aa: CASSEDGRYNEQFF
cdr3_nt: TGTGCCAGCAGTGAAGACGGCCGGTACAATGAGCAGTTCTTC

cdr3_length: 14
v_call: TRBV15
j_call: TRBJ2-2
clone_size: many
d_call: -
cdr3_aa: CATSNRGIGGELFF
cdr3_nt: TGTGCCACCAGTAATAGGGGCATCGGCGGGGAGCTGTTTTTT

cdr3_length: 15
v_call: TRBV5-1
j_call: TRBJ2-1
clone_size: few
d_call: -
cdr3_aa: CASSWGAAGGNEQFF
cdr3_nt: TGCGCCAGCAGCTGGGGGGCTGCAGGGGGGAATGAGCAGTTCTTC

cdr3_length: 13
v_call: TRBV6-6
j_call: TRBJ1-5
clone_size: -
d_call: -
cdr3_aa: CASSPSGRQPQHF
cdr3_nt: TGTGCCAGCAGTCCATCAGGGAGACAGCCCCAGCATTTT

cdr3_length: 13
v_call: TRBV7-9
j_call: TRBJ1-1
clone_size: many
d_call: -
cdr3_aa: CASSLGDSTEAFF
cdr3_nt: TGTGCCAGCAGCTTAGGTGATTCCACTGAAGCTTTCTTT

cdr3_length: 13
v_call: TRBV20-1
j_call: TRBJ2-7
clone_size: many
d_call: TRBD1
cdr3_aa: CSALGQGVDEQYF
cdr3_nt: TGCAGTGCTCTGGGGCAGGGGGTTGACGAGCAGTACTTC